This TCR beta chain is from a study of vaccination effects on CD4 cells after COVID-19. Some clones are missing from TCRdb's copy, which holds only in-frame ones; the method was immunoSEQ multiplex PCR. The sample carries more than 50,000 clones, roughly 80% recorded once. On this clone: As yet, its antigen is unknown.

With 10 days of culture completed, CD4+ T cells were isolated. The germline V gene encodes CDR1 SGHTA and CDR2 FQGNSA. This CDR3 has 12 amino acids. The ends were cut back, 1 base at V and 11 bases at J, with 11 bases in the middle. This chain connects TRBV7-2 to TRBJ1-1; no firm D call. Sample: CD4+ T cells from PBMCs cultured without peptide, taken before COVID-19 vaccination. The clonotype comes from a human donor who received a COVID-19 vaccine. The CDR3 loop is CASSLVRDGAFF. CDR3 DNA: TGTGCCAGCAGCTTAGTAAGGGATGGTGCTTTCTTT.